The 8 T cell receptor beta chains below all came from one sample that was sequenced in a study of cytomegalovirus exposure and HLA in healthy donors. Assay used: immunoSEQ multiplex PCR; TCRdb lists only in-frame clones, some missing. Of 200,000 or so clones listed, approximately 84% are singletons. Sequenced sample: PBMCs. The receptors stem from a man aged 18 to 35 in good health and CMV-seropositive.

In this sample, this clone turned up once. The chain uses TRBV7-2 and TRBJ2-7; the D gene is possibly TRBD1 (6 bases). V was clipped by 6 bases and J by 4 bases, with 16 bases between them. CDR3 length equals 14 residues. In germline, CDR1 is SGHTA, CDR2 FQGNSA. This chain's CDR3 is CASSPTGFPYEQYF. In nucleotides, the CDR3 is TGTGCCAGCAGTCCAACAGGGTTTCCATACGAGCAGTACTTC.

This clone was recorded once. This rearrangement joins TRBV19 to TRBJ2-7, with unresolved D. V was pared by 3 bases and J by 0 bases, with 12 bases between. The CDR3 covers 15 residues. Germline V gene sequence: CDR1 LNHDA, CDR2 SQIVND (reference sequence). The CDR3 protein is CASSIVGRNSYEQYF. The CDR3 DNA sequence: TGTGCCAGTAGTATTGTGGGCCGGAACTCCTACGAGCAGTACTTC.

This chain connects TRBV19 to TRBJ1-5, with 7 bases matching TRBD1. CDR1 and CDR2 from the germline V gene are LNHDA and SQIVND (reference sequence). V lost 6 bases, J lost 5 bases, and 7 bases stayed unmatched. The CDR3 consists of 14 residues. The CDR3 bases are TGTGCCAGTAGCCGAAGGCAGGGGGATCAGCCCCAGCATTTT. This codes for CASSRRQGDQPQHF.

The chain employs TRBV2 and TRBJ1-1; D might be TRBD1 (6 bases). Germline lookup yields CDR1 SNHLY and CDR2 FYNNEI. Trimming removed 6 bases at V and 4 bases at J, with 15 bases between. This CDR3 comprises 14 residues. The DNA of the CDR3 is TGTGCCAGCAGCTGGGAACAGGGTTCCACTGAAGCTTTCTTT. This codes for CASSWEQGSTEAFF.

V gene TRBV29-1 combines with J gene TRBJ2-3; 9 bases agree with TRBD1. Trimming took 7 bases from V and 1 from J; bases not matched to a gene: 6. The germline CDR1 and CDR2 sequences are SQVTM and ANQGSEA. CDR3 length: 14 amino acids. CDR3 loop: CSAPDRGGTDTQYF. DNA for the CDR3: TGCAGCGCCCCGGACAGGGGAGGCACAGATACGCAGTATTTT.

This clone was seen a handful of times. The V gene is TRBV5-6, the J gene TRBJ1-4, with 9 bases aligning to TRBD1. The CDR3 spans 15 residues. The V and J ends lost 3 bases and 6 bases, in that order; junction bases with no gene match: 6. Germline CDR1 is SGHDT and CDR2 is YYEEEE. This chain's CDR3 is CASSSPGTGHEKLFF. Here the CDR3 DNA reads TGTGCCAGCAGCTCTCCCGGGACAGGGCATGAAAAACTGTTTTTT.

The rearrangement links TRBV28 to TRBJ2-3, with TRBD2 matching 9 bases. The CDR3 is 16 amino acids. Trimming cost V 8 bases and J 1 base; bases outside gene matches: 10. CDR1 MDHEN and CDR2 SYDVKM come from the germline V gene. CDR3 nucleotides: TGTGCCAGCTGCGCTAGCGGGACGGGACGCACAGATACGCAGTATTTT. This codes for CASCASGTGRTDTQYF. The whole variable domain, filled in from reference TRBV28 and TRBJ2-3, reads DVKVTQSSRYLVKRTGEKVFLECVQDMDHENMFWYRQDPGLGLRLIYFSYDVKMKEKGDIPEGYSVSREKKERFSLILESASTNQTSMYLCASCASGTGRTDTQYFGPGTRLTVL.

V and J are TRBV6-1 and TRBJ2-4; maybe TRBD1 (6 bases). Germline CDR1 MNHNS, CDR2 SASEGT. The CDR3 totals 14 residues. V was cut by 6 bases and J by 0 bases, with 9 bases left in between. The CDR3 here is CASRDRLAKNIQYF. The DNA for the CDR3 is TGTGCCAGCAGGGACAGATTAGCCAAAAACATTCAGTACTTC.